The 14 T cell receptor beta chains below all came from one sample that was sequenced in a study of blood T cell repertoires in COVID-19. The data were produced by immunoSEQ multiplex PCR, yet TCRdb's version contains in-frame clones alone and is incomplete. The table has 200,000 or so clones, around 81% seen once. Sequencing used PBMCs or T cells enriched from blood (not recorded which). The receptors were sampled from a man aged 35 to 55 who had recovered from COVID-19.

The chain links TRBV11-2 to TRBJ1-5; D unclear. V lost 0 bases and J 4 bases, leaving 10 bases between the germline ends. Germline CDR1 and CDR2: SGHAT and FQNNGV. CDR3 length equals 15 residues. As DNA, the CDR3 is TGTGCCAGCAGCTTAGATCCGGGGAAAAATCAGCCCCAGCATTTT. Encoded protein: CASSLDPGKNQPQHF.

The chain links TRBV27 to TRBJ1-1, with 7 nucleotides matching TRBD1. This CDR3 spans 13 amino acids. Germline-derived CDR1 and CDR2 are MNHEY and SMNVEV (reference sequence). The J segment lost 5 bases and the V segment lost 3 bases, leaving 3 bases of the junction unmatched. The CDR3, as DNA: TGTGCCAGCAGTTTTAACAGGGGAACTGAAGCTTTCTTT. Its translation is CASSFNRGTEAFF.

The genes are TRBV10-3 and TRBJ2-7; D is perhaps TRBD1 (7 bases). Germline assignment: CDR1 ENHRY and CDR2 SYGVKD. The V end lost 10 bases, the J end lost 0 bases, and 13 bases lay between the germline ends. This CDR3 spans 13 amino acids. The CDR3 loop reads CASGTAVSYEQYF. The CDR3 DNA is TGTGCCAGCGGGACAGCCGTCTCCTACGAGCAGTACTTC.

This clone was recorded a few times. The chain links TRBV19 to TRBJ2-5, with D maybe TRBD1 (6 bases). The V gene's germline CDR1 is LNHDA and CDR2 SQIVND (reference sequence). The CDR3 runs 19 residues. V lost 3 bases to trimming and J lost 3 bases, with 26 bases between them. In nucleotides, the CDR3 is TGTGCCAGTAGTATCTCAACAGGGTGGGATCCCACTCTTGAAGAGACCCAGTACTTC. Protein sequence: CASSISTGWDPTLEETQYF.

The genes are TRBV6-5 and TRBJ2-7; the match to TRBD1 covers 8 bases. The ends lost 4 bases at V and 7 bases at J; junction bases unmatched: 3. The CDR3 contains 12 residues. CDR1 MNHEY and CDR2 SVGAGI come from the germline V gene. DNA for the CDR3: TGTGCCAGCAGTTTAACAGGGGGTGAGCAGTACTTC. It is translated as CASSLTGGEQYF.

This clone turned up a few times. The J gene is TRBJ1-2, the V gene TRBV30, with D maybe TRBD1 (6 bases). Germline CDR1 is GTSNPN and CDR2 is SVGIG (reference sequence). The CDR3 runs 14 residues. Trimming removed 5 bases at V and 4 bases at J, with 17 bases between. The CDR3 nucleotides are TGTGCCTGGGACCGACAGGTGGGGTTCTATGGCTACACCTTC. This sequence encodes CAWDRQVGFYGYTF.

This chain uses TRBV9 with TRBJ2-7; TRBD2 is a possible D gene (5 bases). Trimming left V 2 bases short and J 6 bases short, with 12 bases between. Germline-derived CDR1 and CDR2 are SGDLS and YYNGEE. This CDR3 is 13 amino acids long. The CDR3 spells CASSVMGVGEQYF. Written as DNA, the CDR3 is TGTGCCAGCAGCGTGATGGGAGTGGGCGAGCAGTACTTC.

The V call is TRBV6-5, the J call TRBJ1-5; D may be TRBD1 (6 bases). Trimming removed 6 bases at V and 6 bases at J, with 15 bases between. From germline, CDR1 is MNHEY and CDR2 SVGAGI. The CDR3 loop spans 14 amino acids. CDR3 protein: CASRFDRKAQPQHF. The CDR3 region has the DNA TGTGCCAGCAGGTTCGACAGGAAGGCTCAGCCCCAGCATTTT.

The CDR3 DNA reads as TGTGCCAGCTCACCACTGACAGGGGGCGGGAACACTGAAGCTTTCTTT. Translated: CASSPLTGGGNTEAFF. The chain has TRBV18 and TRBJ1-1, with 10 bases that match TRBD1. The CDR3 extends over 16 amino acids. Germline V gives CDR1 KGHSH, CDR2 LQKENI. The junction had 3 bases not matched to a gene; V was cut back by 1 base and J by 1 base.

This chain connects TRBV28 to TRBJ2-3; 9 nucleotides line up with TRBD1. J lost 2 bases, V lost 5 bases, and 2 bases had no gene match. The CDR3 loop spans 14 amino acids. Germline values: CDR1 MDHEN, CDR2 SYDVKM. The CDR3 is CASSGQGFTDTQYF. CDR3 nucleotide sequence: TGTGCCAGCAGTGGACAGGGGTTCACAGATACGCAGTATTTT.

This clone was seen once. The genes are TRBV11-2 and TRBJ2-2; 8 nucleotides align to TRBD2. V lost 1 base, J lost 1 base, and 11 bases stayed unmatched. In germline, CDR1 is SGHAT, CDR2 FQNNGV. The CDR3 consists of 19 residues. CDR3 sequence: CASSLGFRRGAGNTGELFF. CDR3 bases: TGTGCCAGCAGCTTAGGTTTTAGGCGGGGGGCCGGGAACACCGGGGAGCTGTTTTTT.

The chain employs TRBV2 and TRBJ1-4; D perhaps matches TRBD1 (5 bases). V dropped 6 bases and J dropped 8 bases, with 10 bases sitting between them. Germline values: CDR1 SNHLY, CDR2 FYNNEI. This CDR3 comprises 12 residues. The CDR3 coding sequence is TGTGCCAGCAGACAGGTCTCGGAAAAACTGTTTTTT. Amino acid sequence: CASRQVSEKLFF.

This clone has just one count. V is TRBV6-1 and J is TRBJ1-1; TRBD1 matches 7 bases. Germline V gene sequence: CDR1 MNHNS, CDR2 SASEGT. The V segment lost 4 bases and the J segment 2 bases; nucleotides outside the gene matches: 13. This CDR3 has 17 residues. The CDR3 sequence is CASSVSFWGQKNTEAFF. The CDR3 DNA follows: TGTGCCAGCAGTGTCTCTTTTTGGGGACAGAAAAACACTGAAGCTTTCTTT.

This chain joins TRBV6-6 and TRBJ2-3; D might be TRBD1 (6 bases). The germline V and J ends were trimmed by 2 bases and 6 bases, with 15 bases remaining between them. The CDR3 totals 15 residues. Germline V lookup: CDR1 MNHNY, CDR2 SVGAGI (reference sequence). The CDR3 here is CASSYTVQGADTQYF. The CDR3, as DNA: TGTGCCAGCAGTTACACCGTACAGGGTGCGGATACGCAGTATTTT.